What follows describes a single TCR beta chain. The sample belongs to a study of shared clonotypes between healthy human individuals. Study-level background: Three plates were used per donor for CD4 naive, three for CD4 memory, two for CD8 naive and one for CD8 memory.

V was clipped by 3 bases and J by 4 bases, with 4 bases between them. Germline-derived CDR1 and CDR2 are SGDLS and YYNGEE. The CDR3 contains 11 residues. As originally analysed: Filtering differed because ImmunoSEQ produced junction-only sequences that carried no quality scores. Method: immunoSEQ multiplex PCR; TCRdb's copy keeps in-frame clones and lacks some. That table is the source of V, J and clone size, and D and trimming were worked out from the DNA. Altogether about 2 million clones are present, over 85% being singletons, with the ten largest covering 1.1%. Naive CD8 isolation took CD45RO-negative cells positively selected for CCR7 and excluded terminally differentiated effector memory CD45RA+ cells.

This clonotype was obtained from a man younger than 35 in good health. This chain joins TRBV9 and TRBJ1-1, with D hard to call. Material for sequencing was naive CD8+ T cells sorted from blood. The CDR3 loop is CASSAITEAFF. CDR3 DNA: TGTGCCAGCAGCGCCATCACTGAAGCTTTCTTT.